This T cell receptor (beta chain) was profiled in a study of T cells in Graves' hyperthyroidism and ophthalmopathy. Every diagnosis used clinical symptoms, serum thyroxine and TRAb, thyroid ultrasound and orbital computed tomography. RNA transcripts were the template for amplifying TCR beta CDR3 regions. The TCR CDR3 was amplified in a first-round RT-PCR using the HTBI primer set. MiXCR, run by TCRdb on the multiplex PCR reads, gives a single entry per CDR3 protein. The table records a few hundred thousand distinct CDR3 sequences, roughly 14% of them present only once. Germline loops: CDR1 LNHDA, CDR2 SQIVND (reference sequence). The CDR3 has 13 amino acids. V was clipped by 2 bases and J by 3 bases, with 7 bases between them.

This chain uses TRBV19 with TRBJ1-2; D gene ambiguous. The source material was blood. The receptor was isolated from a man aged 25-40 years with Graves' hyperthyroidism that later progressed to Graves' ophthalmopathy. The CDR3 protein is CASSISKDYGYTF. CDR3 DNA sequence: TGTGCCAGTAGTATATCGAAGGACTATGGCTACACCTTC.